Sequencing of this T cell receptor beta chain was carried out in a study of T cell responses to AZD1222 COVID-19 vaccine. General observations from the study: Vaccine-associated CD4 TCRs spanned spike, dominant at 160-218 and 743-854.

The germline V gene has CDR1 SGHKS and CDR2 YYEKEE (reference sequence). This CDR3 comprises 13 residues. Sequenced by immunoSEQ multiplex PCR; TCRdb stores in-frame clones only, minus some. The data show over 130,000 clones, 75% to 90% seen once. Details on this clone: The antigen is unknown. The germline gene is not matched at one end of the junction; a read error may be the cause.

Specimen: peripheral blood, collected on day 0 of AZD1222 vaccination. The genes are TRBV5-5 and TRBJ2-7; the match to TRBD1 covers 7 bases. The sequence came from an adult in good health. The CDR3 protein is CASSLDLYRGENF. The CDR3 DNA reads as TGTGCCAGCAGCTTGGACCTTTACAGGGGTGAGAACTTC.